This T cell receptor beta chain is drawn from a study of blood T cell repertoires in COVID-19. For the study at large: The study drew acute and convalescent COVID-19 samples from the United States, Italy and Spain.

Sequencing used immunoSEQ multiplex PCR; TCRdb keeps in-frame clones, though not all of them. This sample has over 20,000 clones, with around 89% found just once. This TCR came from a man between 65 and 80 years old with active COVID-19. Sequencing was done on a sample of peripheral blood.

The CDR3 region has the DNA TGTGCCACCAGCAGAGAAAGGGGGAGCACAGATACGCAGTATTTT. Protein product: CATSRERGSTDTQYF. V is TRBV15 and J is TRBJ2-3; tentative D call: TRBD1 (6 bases). CDR1 LNHNV and CDR2 YYDKDF come from the germline V gene (reference sequence). This CDR3 is built from 15 residues. Trimming cost V 0 bases and J 0 bases, with 7 bases left between them.